This TCR beta chain was found in a study of cytomegalovirus exposure and HLA in healthy donors. Primers: 60 Vbeta forward and 13 Jbeta reverse. TCRdb's table, derived via immunoSEQ multiplex PCR, lists solely in-frame clones and lacks some. The sample records fewer than 150,000 clones, 73% being singletons. In germline, CDR1 is SEHNR, CDR2 FQNEAQ (reference sequence). The CDR3 covers 16 residues. With regard to this clone: The antigen is unknown. One end of the junction is discordant with germline, which a read error may explain.

Points from the study as a whole: Per a prior analysis, the majority of TCR beta V segments were productive roughly 90% or roughly 30% of the time.

The TCR originated in a human donor in good health. This chain connects TRBV7-9 to TRBJ1-1, with D perhaps matching TRBD1 (5 bases). The source material was PBMCs. The CDR3 DNA reads TGTTCCAGCAGCTTAGGCGTCCCGGGGGTGAACACTGAAGCTTTCTTT. Translation: CSSSLGVPGVNTEAFF.